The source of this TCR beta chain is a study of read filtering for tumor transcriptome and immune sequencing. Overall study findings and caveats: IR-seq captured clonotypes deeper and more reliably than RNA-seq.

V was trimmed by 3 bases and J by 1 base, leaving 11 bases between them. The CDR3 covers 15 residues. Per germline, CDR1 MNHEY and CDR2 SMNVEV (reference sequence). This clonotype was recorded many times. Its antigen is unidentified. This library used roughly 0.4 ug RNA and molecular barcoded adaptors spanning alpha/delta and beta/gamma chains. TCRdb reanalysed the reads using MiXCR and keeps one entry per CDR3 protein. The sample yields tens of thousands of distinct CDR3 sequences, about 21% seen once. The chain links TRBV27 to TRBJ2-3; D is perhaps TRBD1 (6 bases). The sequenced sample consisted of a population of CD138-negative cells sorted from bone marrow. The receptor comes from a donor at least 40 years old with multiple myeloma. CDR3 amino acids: CASSFVRGRTDTQYF. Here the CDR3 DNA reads TGTGCCAGCAGTTTTGTCAGGGGCCGCACAGATACGCAGTATTTT.